This paragraph covers one T cell receptor beta chain sequence. The record originates from a study of blood T cell repertoires in COVID-19. Study overall: COVID-19 samples from acute and convalescent phases originated in the United States, Italy and Spain.

The method was immunoSEQ multiplex PCR; TCRdb's version includes in-frame clones alone and lacks a portion of them. The table records 250,000 to 350,000 clones, almost 90% of them present only once. Recruitment covered 20 to 25 US areas and drew participants whose ages spanned roughly 18 to 100 years. Cohorts were assigned according to the clinical history that participants reported. The V gene's germline CDR1 is SGHRS and CDR2 YFSETQ. The CDR3 has 16 residues. The V end was cut by 0 bases, the J end by 4 bases, with 13 bases between. The sample consisted of PBMCs or T cells enriched from blood (not recorded which). The chain employs TRBV5-1 and TRBJ2-2; a weak D match, TRBD1 (5 bases). The TCR sequence derives from a woman under 30 with acute COVID-19. The CDR3 here is CASSLDSAGFTGELFF. In DNA form, the CDR3 reads TGCGCCAGCAGCTTGGATTCGGCAGGGTTCACCGGGGAGCTGTTTTTT.